The entry below gives a single T cell receptor (beta chain) sequence along with its context. This specimen belongs to a study of cytotoxic CD8 clonotypes in ibrutinib-treated CLL. This CDR3 comprises 16 residues. Trimming left V 2 bases short and J 0 bases short, with 11 bases between. The germline gives CDR1 MGHDK, CDR2 SYGVNS. The table came from immunoSEQ multiplex PCR; TCRdb's copy has only in-frame clones and leaves some out. The top ten clones hold approximately 14% of a sample with more than 50,000 clones, 57% of them seen once. V usage is TRBV25-1 and J usage is TRBJ2-1, with a weak D call TRBD2 (5 bases). Here the sequenced sample was PBMCs, taken after 12 months of ibrutinib treatment. This TCR was sampled from a human donor with chronic lymphocytic leukemia. The CDR3 here is CASSERSGYSYNEQFF. For the CDR3, the DNA is TGTGCCAGCAGTGAAAGGAGCGGATACTCCTACAATGAGCAGTTCTTC.